This T cell receptor beta chain was recorded in a study of shared clonotypes between healthy human individuals. This CDR3 spans 13 amino acids. CDR1 WSHSY and CDR2 SAAADI come from the germline V gene. Trimming removed 6 bases from V and 3 bases from J; junction bases left unmatched: 4. The table came from immunoSEQ multiplex PCR; TCRdb's copy has only in-frame clones and leaves some out. Of 800,000 to 1,200,000 clones listed, 78% are singletons. Broader study findings: Rarefaction analysis demonstrated incomplete sorted-subset sequencing notwithstanding large depth. Clonotypes not shared had lower generation probabilities than those common to all four donors.

This clone was recorded a few times. As yet, its antigen is unknown. Source material: memory CD4+ T cells from PBMCs. The subset here: CD45RA-negative fraction. The J gene is TRBJ2-7, the V gene TRBV10-2; 8 bases match TRBD1. The receptor comes from a man between 18 and 29 years old in good health. Some clones in this sample may be carry-over from other donors' samples. CDR3 sequence reads: CASRIGTGYEQYF. Written as DNA, the CDR3 is TGCGCCAGCAGGATTGGGACAGGCTACGAGCAGTACTTC.